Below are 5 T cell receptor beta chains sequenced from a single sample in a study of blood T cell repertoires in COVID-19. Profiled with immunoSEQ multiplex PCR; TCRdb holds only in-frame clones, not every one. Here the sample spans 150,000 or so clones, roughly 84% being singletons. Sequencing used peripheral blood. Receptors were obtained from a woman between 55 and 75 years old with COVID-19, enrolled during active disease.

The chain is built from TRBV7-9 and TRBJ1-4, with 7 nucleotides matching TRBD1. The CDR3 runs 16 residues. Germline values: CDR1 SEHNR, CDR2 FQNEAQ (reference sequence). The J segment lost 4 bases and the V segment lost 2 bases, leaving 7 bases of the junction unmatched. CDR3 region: CASSLRRGTDNEKLFF. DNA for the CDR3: TGTGCCAGCAGCTTACGCAGGGGGACAGATAATGAAAAACTGTTTTTT.

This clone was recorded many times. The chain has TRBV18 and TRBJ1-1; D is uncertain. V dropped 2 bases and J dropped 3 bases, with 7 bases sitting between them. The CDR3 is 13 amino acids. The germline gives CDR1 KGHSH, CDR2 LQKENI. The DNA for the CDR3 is TGTGCCAGCTCACCATCGAGGGACACTGAAGCTTTCTTT. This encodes CASSPSRDTEAFF.

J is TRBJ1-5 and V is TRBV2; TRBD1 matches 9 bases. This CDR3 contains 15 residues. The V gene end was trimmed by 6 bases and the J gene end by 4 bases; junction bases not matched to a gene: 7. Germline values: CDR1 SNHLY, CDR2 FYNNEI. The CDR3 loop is CASSKLQGANQPQHF. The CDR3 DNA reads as TGTGCCAGCAGCAAACTACAGGGGGCAAATCAGCCCCAGCATTTT.

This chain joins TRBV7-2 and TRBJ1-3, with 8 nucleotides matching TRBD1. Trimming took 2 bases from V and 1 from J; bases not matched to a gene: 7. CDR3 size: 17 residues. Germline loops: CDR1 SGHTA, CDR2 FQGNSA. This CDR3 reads CASSLRQGKYSGNTIYF. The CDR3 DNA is TGTGCCAGCAGCTTACGACAGGGGAAGTATTCTGGAAACACCATATATTTT.

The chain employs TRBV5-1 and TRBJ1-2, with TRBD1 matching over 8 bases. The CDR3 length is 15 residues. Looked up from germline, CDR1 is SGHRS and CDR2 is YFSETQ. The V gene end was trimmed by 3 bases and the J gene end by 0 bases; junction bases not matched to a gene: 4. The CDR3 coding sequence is TGCGCCAGCAGCTCGACAGGGGACACTAACTATGGCTACACCTTC. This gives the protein CASSSTGDTNYGYTF.